This T cell receptor beta chain was documented in a study of cytomegalovirus exposure and HLA in healthy donors. CDR3 length: 14 amino acids. V was cut by 4 bases and J by 8 bases, with 13 bases left in between. Germline V CDR1 and CDR2: SGHNT, YYREEE (reference sequence). To note about this clone: Antigen specificity is unknown.

Study results and caveats: About 87% or about 30% of the time was how often most TCR beta V segments were productive, according to an earlier analysis.

PCR employed 60 Vbeta and 13 Jbeta primers. Libraries were prepared by immunoSEQ multiplex PCR; TCRdb keeps only in-frame clonotypes and omits some of them. The table has roughly 120,000 clones, 15% seen once; the top ten hold 1.9%. The genes are TRBV5-4 and TRBJ1-6, with D perhaps TRBD1 (5 bases). What was sequenced was PBMCs. The TCR comes from a woman under 30 in good health and CMV-seronegative. In DNA form, the CDR3 reads TGTGCCAGCAGCCTCCGCCTAGGGGATTCACCCCTCCACTTT. Its protein product is CASSLRLGDSPLHF.